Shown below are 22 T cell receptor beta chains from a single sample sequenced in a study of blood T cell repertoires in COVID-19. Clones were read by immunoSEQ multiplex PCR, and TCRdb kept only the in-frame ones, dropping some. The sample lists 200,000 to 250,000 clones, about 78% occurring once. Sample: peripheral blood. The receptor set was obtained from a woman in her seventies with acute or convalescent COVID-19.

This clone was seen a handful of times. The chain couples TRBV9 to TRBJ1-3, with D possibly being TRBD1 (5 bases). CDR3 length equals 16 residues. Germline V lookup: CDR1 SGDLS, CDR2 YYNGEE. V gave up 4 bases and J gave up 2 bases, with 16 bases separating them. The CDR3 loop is CASSPEVRGAGNTIYF. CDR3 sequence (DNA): TGTGCCAGCAGCCCCGAGGTCCGGGGGGCTGGAAACACCATATATTTT.

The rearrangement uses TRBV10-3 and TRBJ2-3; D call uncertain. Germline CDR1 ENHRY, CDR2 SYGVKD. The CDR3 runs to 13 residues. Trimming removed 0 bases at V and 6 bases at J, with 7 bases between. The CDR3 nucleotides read TGTGCCATCAGTGAGTCAATGAGGGATACGCAGTATTTT. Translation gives CAISESMRDTQYF.

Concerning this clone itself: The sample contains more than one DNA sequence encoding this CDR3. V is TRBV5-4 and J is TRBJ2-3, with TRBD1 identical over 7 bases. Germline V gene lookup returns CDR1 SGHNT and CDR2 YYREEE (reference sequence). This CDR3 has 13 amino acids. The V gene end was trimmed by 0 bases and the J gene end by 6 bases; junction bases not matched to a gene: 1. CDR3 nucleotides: TGTGCCAGCAGCTTGGACAGGGGTGATACGCAGTATTTT. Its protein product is CASSLDRGDTQYF. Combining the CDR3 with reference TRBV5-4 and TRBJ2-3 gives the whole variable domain ETGVTQSPTHLIKTRGQQVTLRCSSQSGHNTVSWYQQALGQGPQFIFQYYREEENGRGNFPPRFSGLQFPNYSSELNVNALELDDSALYLCASSLDRGDTQYFGPGTRLTVL.

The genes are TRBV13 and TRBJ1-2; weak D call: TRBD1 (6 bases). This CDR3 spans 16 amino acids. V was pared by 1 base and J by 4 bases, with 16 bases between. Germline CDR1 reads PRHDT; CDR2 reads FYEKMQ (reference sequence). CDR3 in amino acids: CASSLAGGQPGYGYTF. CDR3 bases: TGTGCCAGCAGCTTAGCCGGGGGGCAGCCTGGCTATGGCTACACCTTC.

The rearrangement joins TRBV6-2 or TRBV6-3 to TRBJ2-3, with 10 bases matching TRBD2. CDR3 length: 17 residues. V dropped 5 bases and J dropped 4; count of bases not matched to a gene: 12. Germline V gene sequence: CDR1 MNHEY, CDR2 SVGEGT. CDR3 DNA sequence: TGTGCCAGCAGTCACCGATTCGGGACTAGCGAGGCAGATACGCAGTATTTT. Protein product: CASSHRFGTSEADTQYF.

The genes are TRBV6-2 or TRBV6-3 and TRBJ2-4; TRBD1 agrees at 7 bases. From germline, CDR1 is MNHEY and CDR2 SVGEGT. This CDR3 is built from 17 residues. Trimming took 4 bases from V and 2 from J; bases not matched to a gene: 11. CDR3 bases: TGTGCCAGCAGTTCCCTTGAGGGGGCGAGGTCCAAAAACATTCAGTACTTC. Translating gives CASSSLEGARSKNIQYF.

Here the CDR3 DNA reads TGTGCCAGCAGTCAGGGGCAGCCCGAGCATCAGCCCCAGCATTTT. It is translated as CASSQGQPEHQPQHF. The chain links TRBV3-1 (or the pseudogene TRBV3-2) to TRBJ1-5; a possible D gene is TRBD1 (6 bases). Germline loops: CDR1 LGHDT, CDR2 YNNKEL (reference sequence). V was clipped by 6 bases and J by 5 bases, with 17 bases between them. The length of the CDR3 is 15 residues.

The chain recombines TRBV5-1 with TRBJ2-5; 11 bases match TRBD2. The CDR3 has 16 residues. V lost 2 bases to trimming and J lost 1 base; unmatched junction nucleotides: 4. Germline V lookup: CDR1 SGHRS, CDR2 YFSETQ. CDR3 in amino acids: CASSLATSGVQETQYF. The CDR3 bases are TGCGCCAGCAGCTTAGCGACTAGCGGGGTCCAAGAGACCCAGTACTTC.

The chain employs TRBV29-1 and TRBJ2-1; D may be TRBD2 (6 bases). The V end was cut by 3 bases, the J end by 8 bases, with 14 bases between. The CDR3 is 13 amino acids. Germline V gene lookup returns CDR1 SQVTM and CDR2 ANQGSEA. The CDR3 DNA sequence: TGCAGCGTTGAGACTAGTTTCATCGATGAGCAGTTCTTC. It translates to CSVETSFIDEQFF.

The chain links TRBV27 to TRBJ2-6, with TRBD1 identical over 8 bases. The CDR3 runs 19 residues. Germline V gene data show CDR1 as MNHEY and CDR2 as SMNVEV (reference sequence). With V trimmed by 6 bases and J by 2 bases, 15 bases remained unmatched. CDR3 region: CASSHRTGRLPAGANVLTF. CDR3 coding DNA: TGTGCCAGCAGCCATCGGACAGGGCGGCTTCCCGCTGGGGCCAACGTCCTGACTTTC.

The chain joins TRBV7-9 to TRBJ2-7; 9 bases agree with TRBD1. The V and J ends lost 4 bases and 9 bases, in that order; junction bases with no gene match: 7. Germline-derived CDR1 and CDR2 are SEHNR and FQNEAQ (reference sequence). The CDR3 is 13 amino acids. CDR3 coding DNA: TGTGCCAGCAGCTCTCGGACAGGGGAGGGGCAGTACTTC. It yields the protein CASSSRTGEGQYF. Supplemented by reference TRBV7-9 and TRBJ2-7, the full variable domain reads DTGVSQNPRHKITKRGQNVTFRCDPISEHNRLYWYRQTLGQGPEFLTYFQNEAQLEKSRLLSDRFSAERPKGSFSTLEIQRTEQGDSAMYLCASSSRTGEGQYFGPGTRLTVT.

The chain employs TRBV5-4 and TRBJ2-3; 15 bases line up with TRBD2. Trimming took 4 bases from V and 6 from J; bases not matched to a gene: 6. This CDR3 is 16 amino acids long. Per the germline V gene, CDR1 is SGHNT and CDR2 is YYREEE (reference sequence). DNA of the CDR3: TGTGCCAGCAGCCCGGGACTAGCGGGGGGCCAGGATACGCAGTATTTT. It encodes CASSPGLAGGQDTQYF.

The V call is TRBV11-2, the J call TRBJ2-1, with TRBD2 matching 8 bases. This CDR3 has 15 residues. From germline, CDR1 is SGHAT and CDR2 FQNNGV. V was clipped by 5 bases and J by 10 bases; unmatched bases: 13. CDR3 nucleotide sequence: TGTGCCAGCAGCCTGGGACTAGTGATGGAGTTAGAGCAGTTCTTC. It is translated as CASSLGLVMELEQFF.

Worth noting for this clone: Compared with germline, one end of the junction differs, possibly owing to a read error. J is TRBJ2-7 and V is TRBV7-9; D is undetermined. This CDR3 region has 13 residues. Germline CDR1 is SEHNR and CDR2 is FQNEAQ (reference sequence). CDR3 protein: CASSLAMSREVDF. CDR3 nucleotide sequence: TGTGCCAGCAGCTTAGCGATGAGCCGAGAAGTCGACTTC.

This CDR3 reads CATSEAGASNEQFF. In DNA, the CDR3 is TGTGCCACCAGTGAAGCGGGGGCCTCTAATGAGCAGTTCTTC. This chain links TRBV24-1 with TRBJ2-1, with 8 bases lining up with TRBD2. The J segment lost 7 bases and the V segment lost 4 bases, leaving 5 bases of the junction unmatched. The CDR3 spans 14 residues. Germline V gene sequence: CDR1 KGHDR, CDR2 SFDVKD.

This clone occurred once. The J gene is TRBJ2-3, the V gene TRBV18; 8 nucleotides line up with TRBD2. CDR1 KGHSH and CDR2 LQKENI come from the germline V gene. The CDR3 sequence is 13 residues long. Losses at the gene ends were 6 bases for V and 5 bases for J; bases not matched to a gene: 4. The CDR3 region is CASSPTSGDTQYF. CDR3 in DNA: TGTGCCAGCTCCCCTACTAGCGGAGATACGCAGTATTTT. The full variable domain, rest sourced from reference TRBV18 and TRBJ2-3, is NAGVMQNPRHLVRRRGQEARLRCSPMKGHSHVYWYRQLPEEGLKFMVYLQKENIIDESGMPKERFSAEFPKEGPSILRIQQVVRGDSAAYFCASSPTSGDTQYFGPGTRLTVL.

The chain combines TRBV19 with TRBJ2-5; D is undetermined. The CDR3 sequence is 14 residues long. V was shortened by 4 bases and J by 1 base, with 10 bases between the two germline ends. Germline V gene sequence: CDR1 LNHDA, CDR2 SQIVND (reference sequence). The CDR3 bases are TGTGCCAGTAGTAGAACAGCCCTCCAAGAGACCCAGTACTTC. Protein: CASSRTALQETQYF.

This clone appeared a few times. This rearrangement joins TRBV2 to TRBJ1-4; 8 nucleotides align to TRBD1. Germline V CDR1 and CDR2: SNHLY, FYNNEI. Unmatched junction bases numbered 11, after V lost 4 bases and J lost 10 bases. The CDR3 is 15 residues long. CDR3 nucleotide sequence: TGTGCCAGCAGTGGAGGACAGGGTGGGGGACGAAAACTGTTTTTT. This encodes CASSGGQGGGRKLFF.

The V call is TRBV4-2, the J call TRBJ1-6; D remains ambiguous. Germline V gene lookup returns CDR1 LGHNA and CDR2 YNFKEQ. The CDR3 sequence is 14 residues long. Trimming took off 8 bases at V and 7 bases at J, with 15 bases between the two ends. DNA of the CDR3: TGTGCCAGCCAGTCGTCTAGACTAAATTCACCCCTCCACTTT. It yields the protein CASQSSRLNSPLHF.

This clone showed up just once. The CDR3 region has the DNA TGCACCAGCAGCCAAGCCGGCGGCCGATCCTACAATGAGCAGTTCTTC. It codes for CTSSQAGGRSYNEQFF. This sequence joins TRBV1 and TRBJ2-1; the DNA was not compared with TRBD2, the D call given in the table. TRBV1 counts as a pseudogene. The CDR3 extends over 16 amino acids.

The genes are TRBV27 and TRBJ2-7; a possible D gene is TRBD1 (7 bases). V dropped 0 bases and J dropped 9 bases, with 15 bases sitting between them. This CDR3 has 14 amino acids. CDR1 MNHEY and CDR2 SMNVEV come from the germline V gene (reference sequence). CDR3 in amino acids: CASSLSNGGGRQYF. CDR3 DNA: TGTGCCAGCAGTTTATCGAATGGAGGGGGCCGGCAGTACTTC.

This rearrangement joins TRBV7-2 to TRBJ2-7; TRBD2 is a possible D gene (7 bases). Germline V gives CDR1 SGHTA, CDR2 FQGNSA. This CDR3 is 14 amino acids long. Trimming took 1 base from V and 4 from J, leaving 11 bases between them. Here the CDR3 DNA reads TGTGCCAGCAGCTTAGTGCGGGGGCTATACGAGCAGTACGTC. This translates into CASSLVRGLYEQYV.